A single sample gave rise to the 10 T cell receptor beta chains below, sequenced in a study of cytomegalovirus exposure and HLA in healthy donors. PCR amplification relied on 60 Vbeta primers (plus 13 Jbeta primers). Produced via immunoSEQ multiplex PCR; TCRdb's table is partial and in-frame only. The sample carries 150,000 to 200,000 clones, approximately 84% recorded once. Material for sequencing was PBMCs. The receptors come from a man aged 18 to 35 in good health and CMV-seronegative.

This chain joins TRBV6-5 and TRBJ1-5; D unresolved. Per the germline V gene, CDR1 is MNHEY and CDR2 is SVGAGI. This CDR3 region has 15 residues. V lost 0 bases and J 0 bases, leaving 6 bases between the germline ends. The CDR3: CASSYSINSNQPQHF. The CDR3, as DNA: TGTGCCAGCAGTTACTCCATCAATAGCAATCAGCCCCAGCATTTT.

J is TRBJ2-3 and V is TRBV10-1; a weak D match, TRBD2 (5 bases). The length of the CDR3 is 15 residues. V was shortened by 4 bases and J by 4 bases, with 15 bases between the two germline ends. CDR1 is WNHNN, CDR2 SYGVQD, per germline (reference sequence). The CDR3 spells CASSGRGSVPDTQYF. CDR3 sequence (DNA): TGCGCCAGCAGTGGCCGAGGGTCGGTCCCAGATACGCAGTATTTT.

This clone was detected a few times. The J gene is TRBJ2-3, the V gene TRBV5-1; tentative D call: TRBD2 (6 bases). V was pared by 7 bases and J by 2 bases, with 14 bases between. This CDR3 contains 14 residues. CDR1 SGHRS and CDR2 YFSETQ come from the germline V gene. The CDR3 loop is CASSGGAVTDTQYF. The DNA of the CDR3 is TGCGCCAGCTCAGGAGGGGCAGTCACAGATACGCAGTATTTT.

The chain couples TRBV19 to TRBJ2-7; 8 nucleotides line up with TRBD1. J lost 0 bases, V lost 5 bases, and 6 bases had no gene match. From germline, CDR1 is LNHDA and CDR2 SQIVND (reference sequence). The CDR3 has 15 amino acids. This chain's CDR3 is CASSGRTGLSYEQYF. The CDR3 region has the DNA TGTGCCAGTAGTGGGAGGACAGGGCTCTCCTACGAGCAGTACTTC.

The chain uses TRBV6-5 and TRBJ2-7, with D perhaps TRBD2 (6 bases). This CDR3 region has 13 residues. Germline CDR1 reads MNHEY; CDR2 reads SVGAGI. Trimming removed 7 bases at V and 1 base at J, with 11 bases between. The CDR3 bases are TGTGCCAGCACCGGCGGGACTTCCTACGAGCAGTACTTC. Translating gives CASTGGTSYEQYF.

The rearrangement uses TRBV5-6 and TRBJ2-2, with 8 bases matching TRBD2. CDR3 length: 16 amino acids. CDR1 and CDR2 (germline): SGHDT, YYEEEE. After removal of 4 bases from V and 6 bases from J, the junction contained 11 bases not matched to a gene. The CDR3 nucleotides read TGTGCCAGCAGCCGTGGATTAGCGGGATACCCCGGGGAGCTGTTTTTT. Amino acid sequence: CASSRGLAGYPGELFF.

The chain combines TRBV9 with TRBJ2-3, with D possibly TRBD2 on 6 matching bases. Trimming left V 1 base short and J 4 bases short, with 13 bases between. Germline V gene lookup returns CDR1 SGDLS and CDR2 YYNGEE. There are 15 residues in the CDR3. This CDR3 is CASSVTGGVADTQYF. Here the CDR3 DNA reads TGTGCCAGCAGCGTAACCGGGGGTGTAGCAGATACGCAGTATTTT.

This sequence joins TRBV27 and TRBJ2-7; 9 bases match TRBD2. V lost 6 bases and J lost 5; bases outside the gene matches: 5. The germline V gene encodes CDR1 MNHEY and CDR2 SMNVEV (reference sequence). The CDR3 sequence is 13 residues long. CDR3 in amino acids: CASRVAGANEQYF. The DNA for the CDR3 is TGTGCCAGCAGGGTAGCGGGAGCCAACGAGCAGTACTTC.

The CDR3 loop is CASSLGGQGESTNEKLFF. CDR3 coding DNA: TGTGCCAGCAGCTTAGGGGGACAGGGAGAATCAACTAATGAAAAACTGTTTTTT. V usage is TRBV7-8 and J usage is TRBJ1-4; 9 nucleotides agree with TRBD1. Trimming cost V 1 base and J 0 bases; bases outside gene matches: 6. Germline V gives CDR1 SGHVS, CDR2 FQNEAQ. The CDR3 has 18 residues.

The V gene is TRBV4-2, the J gene TRBJ1-2; no reliable D call. CDR3 size: 14 residues. The germline V gene has CDR1 LGHNA and CDR2 YNFKEQ. The V gene lost 0 bases and the J gene lost 8 bases, with 13 bases spanning the gap. CDR3 loop: CASSQEGGSQGYTF. CDR3 bases: TGTGCCAGCAGCCAAGAGGGAGGGTCCCAAGGCTACACCTTC.